This TCR beta chain was observed in a study of blood T cell repertoires in COVID-19. Looking at the study overall: COVID-19 samples from acute and convalescent phases originated in the United States, Italy and Spain. Sources were T cells, B-cell-depleted T cells, or PBMCs; the material itself was cDNA or gDNA.

V was cut by 11 bases and J by 7 bases, with 14 bases left in between. CDR3 length: 12 amino acids. Methods used by the authors: Amplification from reference gene primers served as the basis for estimated nucleated cell counts. Only in-frame clones appear in the TCRdb table, and some are missing; sequencing was by immunoSEQ multiplex PCR. V, J and clone size are those of that table, while D and trimming were read from the DNA. The repertoire holds about 34,000 clones, with about 90% as singletons. This clone appeared once. Material: peripheral blood. This clonotype was sampled from a man older than 75 with acute or convalescent COVID-19. The chain joins TRBV12-3 or TRBV12-4 to TRBJ2-2, with D tentatively TRBD2 (6 bases). The CDR3: CAGRKEGGELFF. CDR3 DNA sequence: TGTGCCGGTAGGAAGGAGGGCGGGGAGCTGTTTTTT.